The clone carrying this TCR beta chain was recorded once. Per the original methods: Nucleated cell number was recorded as an estimate derived from reference gene primer amplification. Clones were read by immunoSEQ multiplex PCR, and TCRdb kept only the in-frame ones, dropping some. The V and J calls and the clone size are those of that table, but D and trimming were determined from the DNA. This sample yields approximately 140,000 clones, of which over 80% are seen a single time; approximately 10% belongs to the top ten. This sample stems from a study of blood T cell repertoires in COVID-19. Germline CDR1 and CDR2: SGHTA and FQGTGA. There are 15 residues in the CDR3. V lost 2 bases and J 7 bases, leaving 15 bases between the germline ends.

Sequenced sample: peripheral blood. The receptor was isolated from a man aged 55 to 70 with active or convalescent COVID-19. The V and J genes are TRBV7-3 and TRBJ2-1, with D perhaps matching TRBD2 (5 bases). CDR3 nucleotide sequence: TGTGCCAGCAGCTTATGGGCGGGTTCGTCAAATGAGCAGTTCTTC. Its translation: CASSLWAGSSNEQFF.